This T cell receptor beta chain came from a study of blood T cell repertoires in COVID-19. This clone was found once. Using immunoSEQ multiplex PCR, the repertoire was profiled, and TCRdb retains in-frame clones only, with some absent. The profile shows 76,000 or so clones, around 90% of them singletons. CDR3 size: 14 residues. Trimming removed 1 base at V and 5 bases at J, with 11 bases between. From germline, CDR1 is SGHTA and CDR2 FQGNSA. This clonotype originated in a human donor in a cohort sampled during active COVID-19. Sequenced sample: peripheral blood. This chain uses TRBV7-2 with TRBJ1-1; D remains unclear. The CDR3 sequence is CASSLVSTQTEAFF. In DNA, the CDR3 is TGTGCCAGCAGCTTAGTCTCGACACAGACTGAAGCTTTCTTT.